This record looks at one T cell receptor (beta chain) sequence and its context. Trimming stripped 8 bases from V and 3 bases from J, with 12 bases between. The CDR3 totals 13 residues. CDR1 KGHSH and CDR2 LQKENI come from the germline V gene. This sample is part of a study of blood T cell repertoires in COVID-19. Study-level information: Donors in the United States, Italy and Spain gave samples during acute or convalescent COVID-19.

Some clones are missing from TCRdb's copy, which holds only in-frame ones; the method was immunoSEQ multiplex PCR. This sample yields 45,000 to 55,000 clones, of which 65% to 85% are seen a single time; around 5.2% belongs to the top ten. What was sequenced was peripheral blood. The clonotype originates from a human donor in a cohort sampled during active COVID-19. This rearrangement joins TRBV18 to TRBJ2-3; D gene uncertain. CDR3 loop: CASRFVRTDTQYF. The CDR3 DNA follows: TGTGCCAGCCGATTCGTCAGAACAGATACGCAGTATTTT.